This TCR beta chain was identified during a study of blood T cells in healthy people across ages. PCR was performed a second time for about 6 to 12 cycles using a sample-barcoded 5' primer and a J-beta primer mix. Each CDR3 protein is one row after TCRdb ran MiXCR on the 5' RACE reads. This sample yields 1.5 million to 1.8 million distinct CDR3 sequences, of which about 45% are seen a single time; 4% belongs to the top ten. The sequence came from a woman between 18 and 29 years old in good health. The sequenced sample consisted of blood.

CDR3 sequence reads: CASSEGTGGNTEAFF. CDR3 nucleotides: TGTGCCAGCAGCGAAGGGACAGGCGGAAACACTGAAGCTTTCTTT. V gene TRBV6-2 or TRBV6-3 combines with J gene TRBJ1-1, with 8 bases aligning to TRBD1. CDR3 length: 15 amino acids. Germline V lookup: CDR1 MNHEY, CDR2 SVGEGT. Unmatched junction bases numbered 8, after V lost 6 bases and J lost 2 bases.